This paragraph reports one TCR beta chain. The antigen is not known. Sequenced by immunoSEQ multiplex PCR; TCRdb stores in-frame clones only, minus some. Here the sample spans over a million clones, about 98% being singletons. The sample is drawn from a study of shared clonotypes between healthy human individuals. Overall study results and limits: On the whole, naive subsets had larger estimated richness than memory subsets had. Among four donors, around 5% of naive CD4 clonotypes were found in common. Sharing of clonotypes among donors was expected to vary with sequencing depth.

Naive CD4+ cells were CD45RA-selected; the remaining cells were memory. Germline loops: CDR1 MGHRA, CDR2 YSYEKL. This CDR3 region has 17 residues. V was pared by 3 bases and J by 0 bases, with 10 bases of the junction left unmatched. Sequenced: naive CD4+ T cells sorted from blood. Subset in this sample: CD45RA+ positively selected. This TCR was sampled from a man younger than 40 in good health. V usage is TRBV4-1 and J usage is TRBJ2-7; 8 bases align to TRBD2. The CDR3 here is CASSQPGGRRSSYEQYF. For the CDR3, the DNA is TGCGCCAGCAGCCAGCCGGGGGGGCGGCGAAGCTCCTACGAGCAGTACTTC.